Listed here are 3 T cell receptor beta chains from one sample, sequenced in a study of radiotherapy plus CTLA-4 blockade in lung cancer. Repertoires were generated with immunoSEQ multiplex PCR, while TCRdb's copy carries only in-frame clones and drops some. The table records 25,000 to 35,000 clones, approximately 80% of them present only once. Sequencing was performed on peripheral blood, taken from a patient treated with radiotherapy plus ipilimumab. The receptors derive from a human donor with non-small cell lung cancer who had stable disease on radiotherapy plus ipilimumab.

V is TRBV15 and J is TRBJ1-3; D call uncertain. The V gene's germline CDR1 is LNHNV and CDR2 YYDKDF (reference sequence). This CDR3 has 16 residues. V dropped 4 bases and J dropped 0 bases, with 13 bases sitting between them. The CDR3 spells CATSKGGWGSGNTIYF. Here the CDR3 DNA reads TGTGCCACCAGCAAGGGAGGATGGGGCTCTGGAAACACCATATATTTT.

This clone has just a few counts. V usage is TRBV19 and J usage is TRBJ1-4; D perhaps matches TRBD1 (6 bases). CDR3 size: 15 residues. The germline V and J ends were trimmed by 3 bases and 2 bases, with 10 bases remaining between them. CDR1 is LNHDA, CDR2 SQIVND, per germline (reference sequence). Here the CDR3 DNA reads TGTGCCAGTAGTATGCAACAGGGTACTAATGAAAAACTGTTTTTT. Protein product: CASSMQQGTNEKLFF.

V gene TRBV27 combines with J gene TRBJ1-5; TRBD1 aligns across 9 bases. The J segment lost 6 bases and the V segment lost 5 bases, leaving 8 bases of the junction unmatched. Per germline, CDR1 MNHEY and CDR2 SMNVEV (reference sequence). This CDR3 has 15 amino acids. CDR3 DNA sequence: TGTGCCAGCAGTGTTGGACAGGGGAGCGGTCAGCCCCAGCATTTT. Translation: CASSVGQGSGQPQHF.